This TCR beta chain was found in a study of molecular identifiers for immune sequencing clone quantification (dated by TCRdb to the late 2010s). At the level of the whole study: For a replicate experiment, RNA from approximately 20,000 or 100,000 naive CD8 T cells was divided into five aliquots, and four of the five aliquots were sequenced. This methods study used CD8 T cells to benchmark TCR RNA copy counting and molecular-identifier clustering-based TCR repertoire sequencing (MIDCIRS). On the study overall, not on this receptor specifically: About 2.9 recovered TCR RNA copies per cell were obtained by modeling, versus roughly 9.7 by digital PCR, implying a capture efficiency of about 30%. Highly expanded clone sizes could be underestimated if identical TCR molecules share a barcode. When barcode sub-clustering was omitted, TCR diversity was inflated by chimeric consensus sequences, with chimeras reaching as high as 47%. In CMV-specific effector cells, over 99% of molecules were held by clones above 20 RNA copies, whereas under 1% of molecules were held by such clones in naive cells. Spiked-in Jurkat TCR RNA equal to a single cell's worth was reported to be detectable even within one million naive CD8 T cells. Naive libraries contained spiked-in Jurkat TCR RNA (approximately nine copies' worth), which is not part of the donor repertoire.

As concerns this clonotype: This clone's antigen is unknown. A read error is likely, as this CDR3 ends without the conserved phenylalanine or tryptophan.

The library was made by PCR. The data were produced on an Illumina HiSeq 4000. Preparation of bulk TCR libraries followed a previously described approach, with the TCR primers listed in Table S5. Total RNA was purified with the Qiagen AllPrep DNA/RNA kit. Before analysis, reads from multiple sequencing runs of the same library were pooled. Per the original workflow: Reads were retained only if an exact TCR constant sequence was present, and the retained reads were trimmed to 150 nt and grouped according to their 12-nt molecular barcodes. Reads within each barcode group were sub-clustered using a 15% Levenshtein threshold, and quality-weighted consensus sequences were constructed for each RNA molecule. Non-functional sequences were removed, as were lower-count sequences one edit away from another. On the basis of fitting two negative binomial distributions, barcode sub-clusters with fewer than 20% of the maximum read count were discarded. Using fastp at Q25 and MiXCR, TCRdb reprocessed the public reads and kept productive beta chains. Each entry merges the rows of one CDR3 protein and shows their most common DNA and genes. The V and J calls were not made by the authors but by TCRdb's processing. This sample comprises about 70,000 distinct CDR3 sequences, approximately 18% of them detected only once. Roughly 1.5% of the sample goes to the ten largest clones.

The CDR3 has 13 amino acids, counting both end residues. CDR3 DNA only is kept here, 39 bases in frame from base 1. The CDR1 and CDR2 encoded by the germline V gene (reference sequence) are MNHEY and SMNVEV. Between the V and J ends, shortened by 6 bases and 1 base respectively, the junction contains 10 bases. Libraries of naive CD8 T cells were built from around 20,000 to 1,000,000 sorted cells, with 10%, 30% or 50% of the purified RNA used. On a BD FACSAria II, naive CD8 T cells were FACS-sorted as CD8+CD4-CCR7+CD45RA+ and collected into RLT Plus buffer. Detection sensitivity was tested by spiking Jurkat RNA equal to roughly ten TCR copies' worth into samples containing roughly 17,000-1,000,000 naive CD8 T cells. CD8 T cells were enriched using RosetteSep CD8+ T Cell Enrichment Cocktail and Ficoll-Paque, and the enriched cells then underwent ACK red cell lysis.

The TCR sequence derives from a human donor in good health. Some libraries in this study had Jurkat cell RNA spiked in. The source material was naive CD8+ T cells from blood, with Jurkat cell RNA spiked in. This specimen's cell subset or site label, per the study, means: FACS-sorted CD8+CD4-CCR7+CD45RA+ naive T cells. The sequence joins TRBV27 to TRBJ2-7, with the D gene uncertain. CDR3 protein: CASSPGRSYEQYL. The DNA sequence follows: TGTGCCAGCAGCCCCGGGCGGTCCTACGAGCAGTACCTC.